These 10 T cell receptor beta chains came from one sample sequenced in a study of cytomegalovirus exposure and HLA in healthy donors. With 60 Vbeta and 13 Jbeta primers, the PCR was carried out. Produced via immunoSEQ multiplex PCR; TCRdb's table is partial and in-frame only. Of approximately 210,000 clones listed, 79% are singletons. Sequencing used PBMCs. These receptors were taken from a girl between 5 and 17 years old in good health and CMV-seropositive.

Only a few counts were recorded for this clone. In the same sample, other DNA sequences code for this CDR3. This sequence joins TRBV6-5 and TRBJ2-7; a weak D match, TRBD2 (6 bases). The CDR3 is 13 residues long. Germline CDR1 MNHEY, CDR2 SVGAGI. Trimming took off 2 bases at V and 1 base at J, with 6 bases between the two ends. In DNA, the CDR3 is TGTGCCAGCAGTTACGGGACTTCCTACGAGCAGTACTTC. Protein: CASSYGTSYEQYF.

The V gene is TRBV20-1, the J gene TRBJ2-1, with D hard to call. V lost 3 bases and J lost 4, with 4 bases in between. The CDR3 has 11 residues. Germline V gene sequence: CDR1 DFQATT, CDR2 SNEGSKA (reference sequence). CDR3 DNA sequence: TGCAGTGCTAGTCAGTACAATGAGCAGTTCTTC. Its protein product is CSASQYNEQFF.

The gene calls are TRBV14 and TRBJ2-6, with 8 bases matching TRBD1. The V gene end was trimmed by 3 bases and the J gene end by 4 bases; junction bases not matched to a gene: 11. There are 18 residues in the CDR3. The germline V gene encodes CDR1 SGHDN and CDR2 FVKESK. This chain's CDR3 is CASSQSGQGRTGANVLTF. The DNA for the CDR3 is TGTGCCAGCAGCCAGAGCGGACAGGGAAGAACCGGGGCCAACGTCCTGACTTTC. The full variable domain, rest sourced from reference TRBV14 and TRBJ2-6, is EAGVTQFPSHSVIEKGQTVTLRCDPISGHDNLYWYRRVMGKEIKFLLHFVKESKQDESGMPNNRFLAERTGGTYSTLKVQPAELEDSGVYFCASSQSGQGRTGANVLTFGAGSRLTVL.

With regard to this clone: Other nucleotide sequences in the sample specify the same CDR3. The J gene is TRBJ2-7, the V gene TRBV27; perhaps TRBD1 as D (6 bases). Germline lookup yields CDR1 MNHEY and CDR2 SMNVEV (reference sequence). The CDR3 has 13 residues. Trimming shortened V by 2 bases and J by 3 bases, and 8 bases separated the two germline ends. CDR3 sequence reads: CASSLARGYEQYF. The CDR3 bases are TGTGCCAGCAGTTTAGCCAGGGGCTACGAGCAGTACTTC.

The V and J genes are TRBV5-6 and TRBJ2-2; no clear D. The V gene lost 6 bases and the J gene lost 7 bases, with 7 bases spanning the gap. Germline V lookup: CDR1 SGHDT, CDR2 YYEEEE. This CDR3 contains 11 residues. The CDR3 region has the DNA TGTGCCAGCATCCAGAACGGGGAGCTGTTTTTT. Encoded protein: CASIQNGELFF.

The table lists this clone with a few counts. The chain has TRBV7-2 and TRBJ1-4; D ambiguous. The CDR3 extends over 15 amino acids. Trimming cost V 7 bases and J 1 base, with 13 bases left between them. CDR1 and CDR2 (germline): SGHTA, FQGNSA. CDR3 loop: CASTATTETNEKLFF. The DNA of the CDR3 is TGTGCCAGCACCGCTACGACTGAAACTAATGAAAAACTGTTTTTT.

CDR3 coding DNA: TGTGCCAGCAGTGAAGCCATGGGAGGGACCCATAGGACCATATATTTT. Translating gives CASSEAMGGTHRTIYF. J is TRBJ1-3 and V is TRBV2; possibly TRBD1 for D (5 bases). V lost 0 bases to trimming and J lost 10 bases, with 19 bases between them. In germline, CDR1 is SNHLY, CDR2 FYNNEI. This CDR3 comprises 16 residues.

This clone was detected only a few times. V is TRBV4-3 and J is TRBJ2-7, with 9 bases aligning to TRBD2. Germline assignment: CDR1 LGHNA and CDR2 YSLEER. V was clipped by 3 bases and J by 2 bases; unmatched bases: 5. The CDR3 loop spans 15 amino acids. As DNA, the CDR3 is TGCGCCAGCAGCCAGGCGGGGGGGCCGACCTACGAGCAGTACTTC. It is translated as CASSQAGGPTYEQYF.

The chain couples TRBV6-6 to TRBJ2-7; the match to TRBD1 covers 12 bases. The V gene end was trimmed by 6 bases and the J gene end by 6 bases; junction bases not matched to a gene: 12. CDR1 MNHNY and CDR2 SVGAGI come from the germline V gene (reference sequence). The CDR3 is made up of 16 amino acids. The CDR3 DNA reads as TGTGCCAGCAGAACATCCGCCGGGACAGGGGGCATCGAGCAGTACTTC. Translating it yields CASRTSAGTGGIEQYF.

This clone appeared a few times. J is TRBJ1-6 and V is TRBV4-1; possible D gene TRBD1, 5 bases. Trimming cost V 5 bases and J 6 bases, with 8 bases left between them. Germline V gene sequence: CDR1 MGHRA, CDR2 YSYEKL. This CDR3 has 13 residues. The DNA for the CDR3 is TGCGCCAGCAGCACACAGGCTAATTCACCCCTCCACTTT. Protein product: CASSTQANSPLHF.